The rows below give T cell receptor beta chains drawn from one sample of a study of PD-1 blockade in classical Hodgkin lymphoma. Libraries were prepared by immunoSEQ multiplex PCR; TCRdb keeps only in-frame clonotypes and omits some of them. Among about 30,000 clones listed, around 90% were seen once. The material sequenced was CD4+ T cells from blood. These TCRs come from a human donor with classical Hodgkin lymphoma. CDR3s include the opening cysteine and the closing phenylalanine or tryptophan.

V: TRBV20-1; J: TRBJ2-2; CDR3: CSARPTGELFF
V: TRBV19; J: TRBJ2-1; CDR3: CASSIYQGTLGQQFF
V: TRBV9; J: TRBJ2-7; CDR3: CASSVGTGEGYEQYF
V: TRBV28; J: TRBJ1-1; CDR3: CASSLRRVGNTEAFF
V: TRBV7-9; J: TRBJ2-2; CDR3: CASSGNTGELFF
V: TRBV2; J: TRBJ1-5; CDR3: CASKSGESYSNQPQHF
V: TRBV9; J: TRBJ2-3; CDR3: CASSVESGLTTDTQYF
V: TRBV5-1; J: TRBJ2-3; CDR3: CASSTTSTDTQYF
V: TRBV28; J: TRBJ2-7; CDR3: CASIPASGAYEQYF
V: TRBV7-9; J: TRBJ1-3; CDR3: CASSLDRNTIYF
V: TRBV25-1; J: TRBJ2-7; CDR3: CASGYYEQYF
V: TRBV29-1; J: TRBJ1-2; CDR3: CSVGRDTKDYGYTF
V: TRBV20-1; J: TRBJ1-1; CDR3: CSARASRTSFF
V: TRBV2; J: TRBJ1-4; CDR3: CASSSYRGHREKLFF
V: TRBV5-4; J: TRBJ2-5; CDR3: CASSLASGREETQYF
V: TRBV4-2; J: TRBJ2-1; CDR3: CASSHGRGGLAGSLSHNEQFF
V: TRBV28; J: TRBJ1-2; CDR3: CASSLGRGTWGGYTF
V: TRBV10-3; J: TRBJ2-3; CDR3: CAIAEGGRGGDTQYF
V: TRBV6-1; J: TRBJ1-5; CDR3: CASSRAGPQHF
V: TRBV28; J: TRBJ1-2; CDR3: CGVRNYGYTF
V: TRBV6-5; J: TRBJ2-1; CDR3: CASSRGGGEQFF
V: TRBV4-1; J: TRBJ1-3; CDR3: CASSPPGTVSGNTIYF
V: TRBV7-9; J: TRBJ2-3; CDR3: CASSPLGGARQVADTQYF
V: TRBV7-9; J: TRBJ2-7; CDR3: CASSGRDSLSYEQYF
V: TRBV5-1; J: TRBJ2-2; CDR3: CASSPGQSGELFF
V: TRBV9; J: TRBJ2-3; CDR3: CASSVGGTDTQYF
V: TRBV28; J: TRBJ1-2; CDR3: CASRAGTEYGYTF
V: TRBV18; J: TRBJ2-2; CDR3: CASSPVEAGTGELFF
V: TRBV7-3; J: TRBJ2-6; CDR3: CASSLTADAGANVLTF
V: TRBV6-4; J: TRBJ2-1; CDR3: CASSESAGGTGIYNEQFF
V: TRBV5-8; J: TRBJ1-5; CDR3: CASSFPVHSNQPQHF
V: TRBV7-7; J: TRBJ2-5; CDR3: CASSPAQFQETQYF
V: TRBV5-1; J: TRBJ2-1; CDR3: CASSLGRAGGRESYNEQFF
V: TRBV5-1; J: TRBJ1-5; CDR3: CASSLEAGNQPQHF
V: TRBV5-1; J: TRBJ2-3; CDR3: CASSSPARSPTDTQYF
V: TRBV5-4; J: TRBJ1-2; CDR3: CASSSPTEANYGYTF
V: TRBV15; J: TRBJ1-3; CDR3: CATSPRDGSSGNTIYF
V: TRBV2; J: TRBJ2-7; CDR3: CASSERVTVAYEQYF
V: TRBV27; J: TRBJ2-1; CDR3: CASSLAGAPYNEQFF
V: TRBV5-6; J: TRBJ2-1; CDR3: CASSGTSAHNEQFF
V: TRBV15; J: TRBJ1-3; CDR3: CATSRTGTNTIYF
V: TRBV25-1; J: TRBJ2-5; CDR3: CASSELGGLAYETQYF
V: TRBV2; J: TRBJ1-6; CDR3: CASRGMNSPLHF
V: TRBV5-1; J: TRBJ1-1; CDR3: CASSLEAGMNTEAFF
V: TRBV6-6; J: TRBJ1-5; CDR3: CASSYSGDRGGQPQHF
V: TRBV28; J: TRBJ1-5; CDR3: CASTLPIGPQHF
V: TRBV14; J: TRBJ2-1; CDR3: CASSQTRTSGRRNEQFF
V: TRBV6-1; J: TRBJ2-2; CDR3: CASSLGQGAGELFF
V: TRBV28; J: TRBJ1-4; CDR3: CASSPPTATNEKLFF
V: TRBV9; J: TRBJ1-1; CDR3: CASSPIGQGNTEAFF
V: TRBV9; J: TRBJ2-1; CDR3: CASSVVGTSGSNEQFF
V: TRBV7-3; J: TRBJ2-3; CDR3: CASSFSSSTDTQYF